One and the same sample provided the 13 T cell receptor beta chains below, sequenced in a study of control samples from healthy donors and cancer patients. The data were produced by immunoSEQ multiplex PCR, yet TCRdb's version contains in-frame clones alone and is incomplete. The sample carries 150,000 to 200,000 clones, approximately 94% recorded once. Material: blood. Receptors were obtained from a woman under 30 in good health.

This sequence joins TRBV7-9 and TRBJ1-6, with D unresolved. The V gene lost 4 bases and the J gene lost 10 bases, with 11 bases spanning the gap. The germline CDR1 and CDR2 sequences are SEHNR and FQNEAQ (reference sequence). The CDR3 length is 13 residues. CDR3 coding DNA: TGTGCCAGCAGCTCAGTTGGAGTGTCACCCCTCCACTTT. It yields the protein CASSSVGVSPLHF.

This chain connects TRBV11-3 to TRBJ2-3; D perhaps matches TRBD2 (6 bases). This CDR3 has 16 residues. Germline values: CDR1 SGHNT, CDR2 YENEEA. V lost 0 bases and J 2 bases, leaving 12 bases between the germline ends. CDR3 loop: CASSLDGGAVTDTQYF. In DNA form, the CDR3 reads TGTGCCAGCAGCTTAGACGGCGGGGCGGTCACAGATACGCAGTATTTT. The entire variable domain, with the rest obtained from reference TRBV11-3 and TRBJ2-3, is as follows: EAGVVQSPRYKIIEKKQPVAFWCNPISGHNTLYWYLQNLGQGPELLIRYENEEAVDDSQLPKDRFSAERLKGVDSTLKIQPAELGDSAVYLCASSLDGGAVTDTQYFGPGTRLTVL.

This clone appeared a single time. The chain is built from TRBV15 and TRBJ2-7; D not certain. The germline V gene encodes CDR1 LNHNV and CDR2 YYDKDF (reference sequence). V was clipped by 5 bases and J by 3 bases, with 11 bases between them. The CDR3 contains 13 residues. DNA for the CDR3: TGTGCCACCAGCCAAGGGATACACTACGAGCAGTACTTC. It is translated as CATSQGIHYEQYF.

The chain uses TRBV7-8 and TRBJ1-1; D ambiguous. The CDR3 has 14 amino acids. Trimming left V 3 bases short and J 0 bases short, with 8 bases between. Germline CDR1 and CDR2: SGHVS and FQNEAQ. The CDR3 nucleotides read TGTGCCAGCAGCTTGCGGAAAATGAACACTGAAGCTTTCTTT. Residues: CASSLRKMNTEAFF.

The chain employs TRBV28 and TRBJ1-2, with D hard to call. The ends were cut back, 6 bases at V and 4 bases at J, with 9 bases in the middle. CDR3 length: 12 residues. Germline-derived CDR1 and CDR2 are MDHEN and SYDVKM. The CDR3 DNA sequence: TGTGCCAGCAGCGGACTGCGCTATGGCTACACCTTC. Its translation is CASSGLRYGYTF.

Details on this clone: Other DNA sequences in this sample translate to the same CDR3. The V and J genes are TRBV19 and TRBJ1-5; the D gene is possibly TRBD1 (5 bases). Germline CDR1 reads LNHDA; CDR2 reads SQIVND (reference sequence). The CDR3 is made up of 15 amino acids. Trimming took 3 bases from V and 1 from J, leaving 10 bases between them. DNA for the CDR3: TGTGCCAGTAGTATCCAGGGAGTGAGCAATCAGCCCCAGCATTTT. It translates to CASSIQGVSNQPQHF.

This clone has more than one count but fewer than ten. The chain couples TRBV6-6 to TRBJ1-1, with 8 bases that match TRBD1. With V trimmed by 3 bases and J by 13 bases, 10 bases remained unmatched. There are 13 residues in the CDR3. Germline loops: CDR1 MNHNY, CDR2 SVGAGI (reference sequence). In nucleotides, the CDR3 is TGTGCCAGCAGTTATGGCCAGGGGGCGGAGGATTTCTTT. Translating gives CASSYGQGAEDFF.

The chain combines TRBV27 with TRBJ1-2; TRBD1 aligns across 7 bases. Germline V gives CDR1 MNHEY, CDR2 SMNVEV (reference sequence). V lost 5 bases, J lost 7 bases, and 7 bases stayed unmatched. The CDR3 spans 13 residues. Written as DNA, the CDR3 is TGTGCCAGCAGTCGACAGGGAGGAGGTGGCTACACCTTC. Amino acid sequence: CASSRQGGGGYTF.

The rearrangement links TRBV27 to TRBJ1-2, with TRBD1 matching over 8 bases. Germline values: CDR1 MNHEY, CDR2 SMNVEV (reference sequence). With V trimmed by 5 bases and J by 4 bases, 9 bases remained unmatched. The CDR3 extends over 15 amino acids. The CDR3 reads CASSPRTGRSYGYTF. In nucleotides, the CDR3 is TGTGCCAGCAGTCCCCGGACAGGGCGGAGCTATGGCTACACCTTC.

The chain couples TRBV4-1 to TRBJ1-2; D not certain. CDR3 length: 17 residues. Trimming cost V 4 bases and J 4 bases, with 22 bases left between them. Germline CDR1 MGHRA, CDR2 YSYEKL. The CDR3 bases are TGCGCCAGCAGCCCCCTGCCCCCCTGGCAGAGCCTCTATGGCTACACCTTC. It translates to CASSPLPPWQSLYGYTF.

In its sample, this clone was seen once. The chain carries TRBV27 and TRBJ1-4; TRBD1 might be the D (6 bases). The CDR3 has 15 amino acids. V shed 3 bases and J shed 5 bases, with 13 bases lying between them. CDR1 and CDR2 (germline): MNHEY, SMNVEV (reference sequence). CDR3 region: CASSFLGHRNEKLFF. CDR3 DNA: TGTGCCAGCAGTTTCCTGGGACATCGGAATGAAAAACTGTTTTTT.

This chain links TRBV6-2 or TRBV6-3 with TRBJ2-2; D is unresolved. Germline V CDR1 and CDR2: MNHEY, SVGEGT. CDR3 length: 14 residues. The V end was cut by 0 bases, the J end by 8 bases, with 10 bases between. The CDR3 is CASSYSRVMGELFF. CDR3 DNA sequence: TGTGCCAGCAGTTACTCCCGGGTAATGGGGGAGCTGTTTTTT.

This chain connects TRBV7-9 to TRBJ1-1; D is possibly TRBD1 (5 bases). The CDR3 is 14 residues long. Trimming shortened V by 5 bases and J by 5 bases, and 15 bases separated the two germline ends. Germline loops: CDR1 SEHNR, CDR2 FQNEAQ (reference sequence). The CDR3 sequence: CASSPPQGRTEAFF. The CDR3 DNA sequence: TGTGCCAGCAGCCCCCCCCAGGGTCGTACTGAAGCTTTCTTT. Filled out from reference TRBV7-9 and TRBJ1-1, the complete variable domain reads DTGVSQNPRHKITKRGQNVTFRCDPISEHNRLYWYRQTLGQGPEFLTYFQNEAQLEKSRLLSDRFSAERPKGSFSTLEIQRTEQGDSAMYLCASSPPQGRTEAFFGQGTRLTVV.